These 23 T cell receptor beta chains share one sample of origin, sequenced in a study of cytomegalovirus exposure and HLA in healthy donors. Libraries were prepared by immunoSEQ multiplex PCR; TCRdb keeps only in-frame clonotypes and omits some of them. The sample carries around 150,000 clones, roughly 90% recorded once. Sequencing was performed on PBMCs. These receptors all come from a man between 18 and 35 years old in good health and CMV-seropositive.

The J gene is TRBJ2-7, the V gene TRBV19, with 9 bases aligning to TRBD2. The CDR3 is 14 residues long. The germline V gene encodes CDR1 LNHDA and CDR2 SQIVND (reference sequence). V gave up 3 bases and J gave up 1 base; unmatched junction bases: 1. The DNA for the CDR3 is TGTGCCAGTAGTATGACTAGCGGATCCTACGAGCAGTACTTC. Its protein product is CASSMTSGSYEQYF.

CDR3 amino acids: CAISSPEVRTEAFF. The CDR3 DNA is TGTGCCATCAGTTCCCCGGAGGTACGCACTGAAGCTTTCTTT. The chain has TRBV10-3 and TRBJ1-1; D ambiguous. V was cut by 5 bases and J by 4 bases, with 14 bases left in between. Germline loops: CDR1 ENHRY, CDR2 SYGVKD. CDR3 length: 14 amino acids.

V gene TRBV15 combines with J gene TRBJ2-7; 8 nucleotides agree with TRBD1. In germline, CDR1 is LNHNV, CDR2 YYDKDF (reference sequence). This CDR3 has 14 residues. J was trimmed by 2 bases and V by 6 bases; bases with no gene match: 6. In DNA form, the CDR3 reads TGTGCCACCAGTGTCAGGGGGCTAACCTACGAGCAGTACTTC. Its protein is CATSVRGLTYEQYF.

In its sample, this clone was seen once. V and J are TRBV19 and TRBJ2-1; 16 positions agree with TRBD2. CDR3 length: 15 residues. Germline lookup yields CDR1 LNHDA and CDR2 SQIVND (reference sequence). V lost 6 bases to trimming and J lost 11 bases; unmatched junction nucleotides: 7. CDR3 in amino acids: CASSGGTSGGVKQFF. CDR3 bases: TGTGCCAGTAGCGGCGGGACTAGCGGGGGGGTAAAGCAGTTCTTC.

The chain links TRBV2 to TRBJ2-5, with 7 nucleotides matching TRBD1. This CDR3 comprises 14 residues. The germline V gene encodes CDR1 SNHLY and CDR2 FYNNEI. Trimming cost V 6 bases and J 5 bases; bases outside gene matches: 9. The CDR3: CASRAQGYGETQYF. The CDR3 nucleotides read TGTGCCAGCAGGGCACAGGGGTATGGCGAGACCCAGTACTTC.

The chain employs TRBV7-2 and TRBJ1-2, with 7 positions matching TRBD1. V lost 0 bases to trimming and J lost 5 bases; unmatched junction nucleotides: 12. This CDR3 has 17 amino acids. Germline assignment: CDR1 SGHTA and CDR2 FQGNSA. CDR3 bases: TGTGCCAGCAGCTTAGCTGGCCGGACAGGTTTGGGGTATGGCTACACCTTC. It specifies CASSLAGRTGLGYGYTF.

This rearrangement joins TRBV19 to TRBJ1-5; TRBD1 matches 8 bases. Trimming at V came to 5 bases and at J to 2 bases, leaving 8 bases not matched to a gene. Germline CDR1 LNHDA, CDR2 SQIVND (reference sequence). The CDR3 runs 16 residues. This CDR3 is CASSAHRGDGNQPQHF. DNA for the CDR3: TGTGCCAGTAGTGCCCACAGGGGGGACGGCAATCAGCCCCAGCATTTT.

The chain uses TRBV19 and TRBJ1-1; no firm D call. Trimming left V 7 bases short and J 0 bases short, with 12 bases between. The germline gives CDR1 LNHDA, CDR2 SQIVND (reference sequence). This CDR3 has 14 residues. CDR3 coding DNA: TGTGCCAGTACCATTTCCGGGATGAACACTGAAGCTTTCTTT. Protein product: CASTISGMNTEAFF.

DNA for the CDR3: TGTGCCTGGAGTGCCGGACTAGGGGGGCGGCTGGGCTCCTACAATGAGCAGTTCTTC. Translated: CAWSAGLGGRLGSYNEQFF. This chain links TRBV30 with TRBJ2-1, with a weak D call TRBD2 (7 bases). The CDR3 totals 19 residues. Trimming took off 1 base at V and 0 bases at J, with 22 bases between the two ends. Germline CDR1 reads GTSNPN; CDR2 reads SVGIG (reference sequence). Looking up the rest from reference TRBV30 and TRBJ2-1 gives the full variable domain: SQTIHQWPATLVQPVGSPLSLECTVEGTSNPNLYWYRQAAGRGLQLLFYSVGIGQISSEVPQNLSASRPQDRQFILSSKKLLLSDSGFYLCAWSAGLGGRLGSYNEQFFGPGTRLTVL.

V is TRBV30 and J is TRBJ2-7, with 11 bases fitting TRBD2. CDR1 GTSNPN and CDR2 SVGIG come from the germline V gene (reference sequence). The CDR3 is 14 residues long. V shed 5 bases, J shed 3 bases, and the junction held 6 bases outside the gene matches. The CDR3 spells CAWRTGTSGYEQYF. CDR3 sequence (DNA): TGTGCCTGGCGCACCGGGACTAGCGGCTACGAGCAGTACTTC.

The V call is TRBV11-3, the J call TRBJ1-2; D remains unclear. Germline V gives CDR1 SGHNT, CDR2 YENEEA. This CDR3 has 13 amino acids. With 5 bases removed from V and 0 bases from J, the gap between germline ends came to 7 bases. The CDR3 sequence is CASSVTANYGYTF. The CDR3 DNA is TGTGCCAGCAGCGTAACAGCTAACTATGGCTACACCTTC.

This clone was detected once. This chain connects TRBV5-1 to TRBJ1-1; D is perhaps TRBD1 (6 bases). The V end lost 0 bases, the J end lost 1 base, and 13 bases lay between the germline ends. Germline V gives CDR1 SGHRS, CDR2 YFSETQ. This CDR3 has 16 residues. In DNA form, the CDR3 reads TGCGCCAGCAGCTTGGTATGGGGGCTAAGGAACACTGAAGCTTTCTTT. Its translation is CASSLVWGLRNTEAFF.

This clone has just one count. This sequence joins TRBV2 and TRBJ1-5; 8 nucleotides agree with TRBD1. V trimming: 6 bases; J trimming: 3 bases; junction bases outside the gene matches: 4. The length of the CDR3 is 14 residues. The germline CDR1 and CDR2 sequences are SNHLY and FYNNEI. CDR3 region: CASRGDRINQPQHF. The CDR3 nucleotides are TGTGCCAGCAGGGGGGACAGGATCAATCAGCCCCAGCATTTT.

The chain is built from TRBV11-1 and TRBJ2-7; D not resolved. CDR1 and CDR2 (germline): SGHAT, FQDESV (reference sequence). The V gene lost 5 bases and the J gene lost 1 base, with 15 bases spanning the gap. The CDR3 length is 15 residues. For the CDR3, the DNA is TGTGCCAGCAGCCGTCAGCAGGTGGTATCCTACGAGCAGTACTTC. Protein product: CASSRQQVVSYEQYF. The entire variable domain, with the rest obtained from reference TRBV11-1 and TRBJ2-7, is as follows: EAEVAQSPRYKITEKSQAVAFWCDPISGHATLYWYRQILGQGPELLVQFQDESVVDDSQLPKDRFSAERLKGVDSTLKIQPAELGDSAMYLCASSRQQVVSYEQYFGPGTRLTVT.

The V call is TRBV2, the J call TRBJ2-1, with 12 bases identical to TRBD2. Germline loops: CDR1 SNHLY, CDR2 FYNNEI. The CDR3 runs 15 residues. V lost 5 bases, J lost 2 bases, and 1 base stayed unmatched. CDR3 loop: CASSLAGGPYNEQFF. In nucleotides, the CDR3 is TGTGCCAGCAGTCTAGCGGGAGGGCCCTACAATGAGCAGTTCTTC.

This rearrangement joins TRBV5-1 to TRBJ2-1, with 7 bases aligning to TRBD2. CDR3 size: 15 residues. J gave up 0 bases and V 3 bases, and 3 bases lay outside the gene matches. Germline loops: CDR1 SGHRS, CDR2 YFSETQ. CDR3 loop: CASSSSGSSYNEQFF. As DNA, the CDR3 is TGCGCCAGCAGCTCTAGCGGAAGCTCCTACAATGAGCAGTTCTTC.

The CDR3 region is CASSQDRGSAYEQYF. Here the CDR3 DNA reads TGTGCCAGCAGCCAAGACAGGGGGAGCGCCTACGAGCAGTACTTC. The chain combines TRBV4-2 with TRBJ2-7, with TRBD1 matching over 7 bases. Germline CDR1 and CDR2: LGHNA and YNFKEQ. This CDR3 comprises 15 residues. V was clipped by 0 bases and J by 2 bases; unmatched bases: 4.

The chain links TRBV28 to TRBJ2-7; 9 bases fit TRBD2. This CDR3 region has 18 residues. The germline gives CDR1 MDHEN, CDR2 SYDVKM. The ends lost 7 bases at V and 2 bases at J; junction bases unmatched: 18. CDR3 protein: CASTAPPGASGDTYEQYF. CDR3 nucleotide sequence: TGTGCCAGCACCGCTCCCCCCGGGGCTAGCGGGGATACCTACGAGCAGTACTTC.

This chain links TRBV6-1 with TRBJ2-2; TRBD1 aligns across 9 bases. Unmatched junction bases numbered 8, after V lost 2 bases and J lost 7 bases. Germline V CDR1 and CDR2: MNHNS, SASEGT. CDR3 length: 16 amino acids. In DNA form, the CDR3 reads TGTGCCAGCAGTGAACGGACAGGGGTTCTGCACGGGGAGCTGTTTTTT. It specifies CASSERTGVLHGELFF.

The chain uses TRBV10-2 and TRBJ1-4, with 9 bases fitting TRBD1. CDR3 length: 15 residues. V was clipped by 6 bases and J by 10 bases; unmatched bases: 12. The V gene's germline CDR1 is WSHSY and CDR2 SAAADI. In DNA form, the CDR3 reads TGCGCCAGCAGCGACCCCGGGACAGGGCAATTAAAACTGTTTTTT. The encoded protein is CASSDPGTGQLKLFF.

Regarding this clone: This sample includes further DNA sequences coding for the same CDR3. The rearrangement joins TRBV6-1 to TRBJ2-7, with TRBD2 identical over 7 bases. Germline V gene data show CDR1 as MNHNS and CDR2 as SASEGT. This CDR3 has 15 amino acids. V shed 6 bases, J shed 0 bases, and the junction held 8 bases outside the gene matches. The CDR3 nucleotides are TGTGCCAGCAGCCCCCCGGCGGGAGCCTCCTACGAGCAGTACTTC. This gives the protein CASSPPAGASYEQYF.

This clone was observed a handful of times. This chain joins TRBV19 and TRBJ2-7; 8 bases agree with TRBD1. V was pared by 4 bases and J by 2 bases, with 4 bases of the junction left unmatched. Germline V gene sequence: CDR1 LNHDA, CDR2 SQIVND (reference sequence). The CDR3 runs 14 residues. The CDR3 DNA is TGTGCCAGTAGTAGACAGGGGCGTGCCTACGAGCAGTACTTC. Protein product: CASSRQGRAYEQYF.

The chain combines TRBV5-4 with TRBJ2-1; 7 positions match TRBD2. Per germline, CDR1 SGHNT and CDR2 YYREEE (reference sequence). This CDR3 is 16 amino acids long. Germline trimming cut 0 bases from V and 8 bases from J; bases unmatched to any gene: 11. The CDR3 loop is CASSLGGRALIDEQFF. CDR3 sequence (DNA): TGTGCCAGCAGCTTGGGGGGGAGGGCCCTCATCGATGAGCAGTTCTTC.